This T cell receptor (beta chain) was identified in a study of blood T cell repertoires in COVID-19. This clone was counted once. Sequencing was performed with immunoSEQ multiplex PCR; in TCRdb, only in-frame clones are kept and a portion is missing. The repertoire holds roughly 280,000 clones, with 85% to 90% as singletons. Cohort assignment relied on participant-reported clinical history. The CDR3 covers 13 residues. Germline CDR1 and CDR2: MDHEN and SYDVKM. The germline V and J ends were trimmed by 5 bases and 2 bases, with 7 bases remaining between them. This clonotype was sampled from a woman aged 25 to 39 with acute COVID-19. The chain is built from TRBV28 and TRBJ1-3; no clear D gene. Sequencing was done on a sample of PBMCs or T cells enriched from blood (not recorded which). CDR3 sequence: CASSVQAGNTIYF. Here the CDR3 DNA reads TGTGCCAGCAGTGTCCAGGCTGGAAACACCATATATTTT. Using reference TRBV28 and TRBJ1-3 for the parts outside the CDR3, the full variable domain is DVKVTQSSRYLVKRTGEKVFLECVQDMDHENMFWYRQDPGLGLRLIYFSYDVKMKEKGDIPEGYSVSREKKERFSLILESASTNQTSMYLCASSVQAGNTIYFGEGSWLTVV.